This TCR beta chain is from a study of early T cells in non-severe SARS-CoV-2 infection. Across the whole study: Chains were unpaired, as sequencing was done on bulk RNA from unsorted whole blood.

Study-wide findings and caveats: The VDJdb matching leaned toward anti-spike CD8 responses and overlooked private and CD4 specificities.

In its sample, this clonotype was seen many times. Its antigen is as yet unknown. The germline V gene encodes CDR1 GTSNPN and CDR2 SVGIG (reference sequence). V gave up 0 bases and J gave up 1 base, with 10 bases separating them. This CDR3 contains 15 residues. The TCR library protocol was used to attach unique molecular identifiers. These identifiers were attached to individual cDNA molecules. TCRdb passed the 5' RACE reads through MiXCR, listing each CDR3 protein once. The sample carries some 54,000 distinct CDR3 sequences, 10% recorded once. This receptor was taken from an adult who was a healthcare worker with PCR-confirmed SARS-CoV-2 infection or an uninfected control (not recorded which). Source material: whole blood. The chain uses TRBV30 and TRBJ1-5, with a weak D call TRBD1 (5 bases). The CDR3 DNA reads TGTGCCTGGAGTGTCACAGAGGGGAGCAATCAGCCCCAGCATTTT. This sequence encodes CAWSVTEGSNQPQHF.